This T cell receptor (beta chain) was identified in a study of PD-1 blockade in mismatch repair-deficient tumors. At the level of the study: Enrolled about 2013-2017, patients had progressing, pretreated mismatch repair-deficient cancers of 11 to 13 types.

Documented time point: roughly 10-day in vitro stimulation with candidate neoantigen peptide 3. Assay: immunoSEQ multiplex PCR; the TCRdb copy retains only in-frame clones and omits some. Of approximately 10,000 clones listed, around 90% were seen once; the top ten hold around 8.9%. The CDR3 length is 15 residues. The V and J ends lost 0 bases and 8 bases respectively, with 16 bases between them. Germline V CDR1 and CDR2: SGHDN, FVKESK. A remark on this clone: Its antigen is unidentified.

Source: cells cultured in vitro, taken from a patient treated with pembrolizumab. This chain connects TRBV14 to TRBJ1-1; tentatively, D is TRBD1 (6 bases). This TCR was recovered from an adult with mismatch repair-deficient cancer. The CDR3 loop reads CASSQDRGRDREAFF. CDR3 bases: TGTGCCAGCAGCCAAGATAGGGGTCGAGACAGGGAAGCTTTCTTT. The full variable domain, completed using reference TRBV14 and TRBJ1-1, is EAGVTQFPSHSVIEKGQTVTLRCDPISGHDNLYWYRRVMGKEIKFLLHFVKESKQDESGMPNNRFLAERTGGTYSTLKVQPAELEDSGVYFCASSQDRGRDREAFFGQGTRLTVV.